This entry lists 8 T cell receptor beta chains sequenced from one sample in a study of cytotoxic CD8 clonotypes in ibrutinib-treated CLL. TCRdb's table, derived via immunoSEQ multiplex PCR, lists solely in-frame clones and lacks some. The sample yields fewer than 300,000 clones, approximately 76% seen once. The sample was PBMCs, taken at disease progression, from a patient treated with ibrutinib. Every receptor here comes from a human donor with chronic lymphocytic leukemia.

This sequence joins TRBV7-2 and TRBJ1-1; weak D call: TRBD1 (5 bases). Trimming shortened V by 2 bases and J by 8 bases, and 12 bases separated the two germline ends. Per the germline V gene, CDR1 is SGHTA and CDR2 is FQGNSA. The length of the CDR3 is 13 residues. The CDR3 DNA reads as TGTGCCAGCAGCTTAATGCGGGGCCTCGAAGCTTTCTTT. Amino acid sequence: CASSLMRGLEAFF.

V and J are TRBV2 and TRBJ1-2; D is ambiguous. Germline CDR1 and CDR2: SNHLY and FYNNEI. Between the trimmed V and J ends, which lost 6 bases and 8 bases, there was a span of 19 bases. The length of the CDR3 is 14 residues. CDR3 loop: CASRGMTGPLGYTF. The CDR3 nucleotides read TGTGCCAGCAGGGGGATGACGGGCCCCTTAGGCTACACCTTC.

CDR3 bases: TGTGCCAGCAGCCCACCCGGACTAGCGGTCTACACAGATACGCAGTATTTT. Translated: CASSPPGLAVYTDTQYF. V gene TRBV7-3 combines with J gene TRBJ2-3, with 10 bases aligning to TRBD2. Germline V gives CDR1 SGHTA, CDR2 FQGTGA. This CDR3 has 17 amino acids. Trimming at V came to 5 bases and at J to 2 bases, leaving 10 bases not matched to a gene.

The CDR3 DNA sequence: TGTGCCAGCAGCGTAGGTCCCCAGGGCCATGGCTACACCTTC. Translating it yields CASSVGPQGHGYTF. V usage is TRBV9 and J usage is TRBJ1-2, with a tentative D call TRBD1 (5 bases). Germline V lookup: CDR1 SGDLS, CDR2 YYNGEE. This CDR3 comprises 14 residues. The V gene lost 0 bases and the J gene lost 6 bases, with 12 bases spanning the gap.

The chain has TRBV13 and TRBJ2-2, with 15 nucleotides matching TRBD2. There are 17 residues in the CDR3. The germline V gene encodes CDR1 PRHDT and CDR2 FYEKMQ (reference sequence). Germline trimming cut 5 bases from V and 7 bases from J; bases unmatched to any gene: 8. The CDR3, as DNA: TGTGCCAGCAGCCGACGAGGGACTAGCGGGAGGTTCGGGGAGCTGTTTTTT. It encodes CASSRRGTSGRFGELFF.

The V gene is TRBV28, the J gene TRBJ2-6; 7 bases map to TRBD1. The CDR3 covers 17 residues. CDR1 is MDHEN, CDR2 SYDVKM, per germline. The V segment lost 4 bases and the J segment 0 bases; nucleotides outside the gene matches: 6. The CDR3 DNA reads TGTGCCAGCAGTTCCCGGACAGGCCGCTCTGGGGCCAACGTCCTGACTTTC. Amino acids: CASSSRTGRSGANVLTF.

In this sample, this clone turned up a few times. CDR3 DNA sequence: TGTGCCAGCAGCGACGGACGCCCCACTGAAGCTTTCTTT. This encodes CASSDGRPTEAFF. The rearrangement uses TRBV5-6 and TRBJ1-1; D gene unclear. V was clipped by 4 bases and J by 4 bases, with 11 bases between them. The CDR3 covers 13 residues. Germline V gene data show CDR1 as SGHDT and CDR2 as YYEEEE.

The chain joins TRBV27 to TRBJ2-7, with 9 bases matching TRBD2. Germline lookup yields CDR1 MNHEY and CDR2 SMNVEV (reference sequence). Trimming took 5 bases from V and 8 from J; bases not matched to a gene: 16. This CDR3 has 16 residues. In DNA, the CDR3 is TGTGCCAGCAGTGTAGCGGGAGCGAACCATCGTAGGCAGCAGTACTTC. It encodes CASSVAGANHRRQQYF.